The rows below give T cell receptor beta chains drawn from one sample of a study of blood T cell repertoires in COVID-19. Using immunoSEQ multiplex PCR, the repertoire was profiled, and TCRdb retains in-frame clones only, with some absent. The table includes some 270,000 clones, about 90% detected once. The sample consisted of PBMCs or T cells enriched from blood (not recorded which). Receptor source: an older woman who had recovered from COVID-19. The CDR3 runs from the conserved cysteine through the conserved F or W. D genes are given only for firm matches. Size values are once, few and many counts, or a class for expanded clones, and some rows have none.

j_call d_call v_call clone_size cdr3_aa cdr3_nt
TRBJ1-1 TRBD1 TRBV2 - CASSSQGDPIVNTEAFF TGTGCCAGCAGTTCGCAGGGGGACCCTATTGTGAACACTGAAGCTTTCTTT
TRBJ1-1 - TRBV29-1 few CSVQRSLENTEAFF TGCAGCGTTCAGCGCAGCCTGGAGAACACTGAAGCTTTCTTT
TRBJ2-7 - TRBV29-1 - CSVDVEGFEQYF TGCAGCGTTGACGTGGAGGGGTTCGAGCAGTACTTC
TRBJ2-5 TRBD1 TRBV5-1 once CASSVLTGAQETQYF TGCGCCAGCAGCGTCTTGACAGGGGCCCAAGAGACCCAGTACTTC
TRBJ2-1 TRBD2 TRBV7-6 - CASSRFLAGEHNEQFF TGTGCCAGCAGTCGATTCCTAGCGGGAGAACACAATGAGCAGTTCTTC
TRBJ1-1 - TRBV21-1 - CALPWGANTEAFF TGTGCCCTCCCCTGGGGAGCGAACACTGAAGCTTTCTTT
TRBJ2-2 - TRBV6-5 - CASSRGGMNSGELFF TGTGCCAGCAGTAGGGGGGGTATGAATTCCGGGGAGCTGTTTTTT
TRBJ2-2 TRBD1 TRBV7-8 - CASSPETGGITGELFF TGTGCCAGCAGCCCCGAGACAGGGGGCATCACCGGGGAGCTGTTTTTT
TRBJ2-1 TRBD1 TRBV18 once CASSPGDSSVRFF TGTGCCAGCTCACCAGGGGACAGCTCGGTTCGGTTCTTC
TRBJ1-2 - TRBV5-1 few CASSSIQGINYGYTF TGCGCCAGCAGCAGCATACAGGGCATAAACTATGGCTACACCTTC
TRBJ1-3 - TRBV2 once CASTTLGLSGNTIYF TGTGCCAGCACTACCTTGGGGCTTTCTGGAAACACCATATATTTT
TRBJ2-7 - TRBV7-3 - CASSLGGGVEQYF TGTGCCAGCAGCTTAGGAGGGGGCGTCGAGCAGTACTTC
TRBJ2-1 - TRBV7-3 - CASSHLGGAKEQFF TGTGCCAGCAGCCACCTGGGGGGGGCGAAGGAGCAGTTCTTC
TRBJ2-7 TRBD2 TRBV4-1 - CASSQDRHSGRVYEQYF TGCGCCAGCAGCCAAGATCGACACAGCGGGAGGGTTTACGAGCAGTACTTC
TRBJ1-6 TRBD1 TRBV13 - CASSLAAGGRDSPLHF TGTGCCAGCAGCTTAGCCGCAGGGGGGCGGGATTCACCCCTCCACTTT
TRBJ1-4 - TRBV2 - CASSGPSFNEKLFF TGTGCCAGCAGTGGGCCCTCCTTTAATGAAAAACTGTTTTTT
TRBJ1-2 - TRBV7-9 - CASSLPVARGYTF TGTGCCAGCAGCTTACCCGTGGCCCGTGGCTACACCTTC
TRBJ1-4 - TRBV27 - CASSLTRGYEKLFF TGTGCCAGCAGCCTAACAAGGGGGTATGAAAAACTGTTTTTT
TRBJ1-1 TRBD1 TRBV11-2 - CASSLDRGSTEAFF TGTGCCAGCAGCCTCGACAGGGGGAGTACTGAAGCTTTCTTT
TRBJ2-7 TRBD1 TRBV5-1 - CASSWISQGGSYEQYF TGCGCCAGCAGCTGGATATCACAGGGGGGATCCTACGAGCAGTACTTC
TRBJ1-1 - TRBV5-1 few CASSVTYEDTEAFF TGCGCCAGCAGCGTGACTTATGAGGACACTGAAGCTTTCTTT
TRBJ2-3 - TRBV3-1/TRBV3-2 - CASSQPPGDTQYF TGTGCCAGCAGCCAACCCCCAGGGGATACGCAGTATTTT
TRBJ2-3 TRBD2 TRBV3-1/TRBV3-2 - CASSRGSGGSMGTDTQYF TGTGCCAGCAGCCGGGGTAGCGGGGGCTCCATGGGCACAGATACGCAGTATTTT
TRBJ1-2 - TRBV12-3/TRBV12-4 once CASSLSDYGYTF TGTGCCAGCAGTCTAAGTGACTATGGCTACACCTTC
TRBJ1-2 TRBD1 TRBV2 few CASSEAGTGTYGYTF TGTGCCAGCAGTGAAGCGGGGACAGGGACCTATGGCTACACCTTC
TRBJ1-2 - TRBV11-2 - CASSYRENYGYTF TGTGCCAGCAGCTACAGGGAGAACTATGGCTACACCTTC
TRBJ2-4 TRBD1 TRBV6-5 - CASSPDRGGKNIQYF TGTGCCAGCAGTCCGGACAGGGGAGGGAAAAACATTCAGTACTTC
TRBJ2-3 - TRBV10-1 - CASSEGETQYF TGCGCCAGCAGTGAGGGGGAGACGCAGTATTTT
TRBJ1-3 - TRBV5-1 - CASSSGQPGNTIYF TGCGCCAGCAGCTCTGGACAGCCTGGAAACACCATATATTTT
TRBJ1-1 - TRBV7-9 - CASSLSQGTEAFF TGTGCCAGCAGCTTATCTCAGGGGACTGAAGCTTTCTTT
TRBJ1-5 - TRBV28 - CASTIPGARGNQPQHF TGTGCCAGCACCATTCCTGGGGCGCGAGGCAATCAGCCCCAGCATTTT
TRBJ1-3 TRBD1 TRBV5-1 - CASSARDSGNTIYF TGCGCCAGCAGCGCTCGGGACAGCGGAAACACCATATATTTT
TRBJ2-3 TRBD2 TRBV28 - CASSQAGGAADTQYF TGTGCCAGCAGCCAAGCCGGGGGGGCGGCAGATACGCAGTATTTT
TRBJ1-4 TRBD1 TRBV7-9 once CASSPTTPGGVNEKLFF TGTGCCAGCAGCCCGACTACTCCAGGGGGCGTTAATGAAAAACTGTTTTTT
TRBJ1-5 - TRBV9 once CASSTPGQPQHF TGTGCCAGCAGCACGCCGGGTCAGCCCCAGCATTTT
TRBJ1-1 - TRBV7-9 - CASSYSGGGNAEAFF TGTGCCAGCAGCTACTCTGGCGGGGGAAACGCTGAAGCTTTCTTT
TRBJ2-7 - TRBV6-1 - CASSERRVYEQYF TGTGCCAGCAGTGAACGGCGGGTATACGAGCAGTACTTC
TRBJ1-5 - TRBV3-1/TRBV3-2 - CASSQDLDKNTNNQPQHF TGTGCCAGCAGCCAAGATTTGGACAAAAACACTAATAATCAGCCCCAGCATTTT
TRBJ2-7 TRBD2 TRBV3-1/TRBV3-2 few CASSGLAGGNEQYF TGTGCCAGCAGCGGGCTAGCGGGAGGAAACGAGCAGTACTTC
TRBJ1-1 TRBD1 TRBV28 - CASSLSRGLLPNTEAFF TGTGCCAGCAGTTTAAGCAGGGGGCTTCTACCGAACACTGAAGCTTTCTTT
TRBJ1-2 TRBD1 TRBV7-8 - CASSFGTAVTIGYTF TGTGCCAGCAGCTTCGGGACAGCCGTAACTATTGGCTACACCTTC
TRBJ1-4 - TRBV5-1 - CASSYRAEDEKLFF TGCGCCAGCAGCTACAGGGCGGAGGATGAAAAACTGTTTTTT
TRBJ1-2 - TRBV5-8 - CASSPVGGDGYTF TGTGCCAGCAGCCCAGTCGGGGGAGATGGCTACACCTTC
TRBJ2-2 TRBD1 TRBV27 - CASRSWGQGNTGELFF TGTGCCAGCAGATCATGGGGACAGGGGAACACCGGGGAGCTGTTTTTT
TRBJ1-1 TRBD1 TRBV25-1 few CASSDSDRGVAFF TGTGCCAGCAGTGACTCGGACAGGGGTGTAGCTTTCTTT
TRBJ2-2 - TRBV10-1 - CASSAGAGELFF TGCGCCAGCAGCGCCGGTGCCGGGGAGCTGTTTTTT
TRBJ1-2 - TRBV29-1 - CSVEGQIYGYTF TGCAGCGTTGAGGGGCAGATCTATGGCTACACCTTC
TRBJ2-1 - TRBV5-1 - CASSLDPGSNEQFF TGCGCCAGCAGCTTGGATCCGGGGAGCAATGAGCAGTTCTTC
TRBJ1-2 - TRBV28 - CASTLPPDRRRFNYGYTF TGTGCCAGCACACTGCCTCCGGACAGAAGGAGATTTAACTATGGCTACACCTTC
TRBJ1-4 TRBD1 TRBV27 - CASSPGTAVGEKLFF TGTGCCAGCAGTCCCGGGACAGCGGTAGGTGAAAAACTGTTTTTT
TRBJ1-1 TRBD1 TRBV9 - CASSPGQGAITEAFF TGTGCCAGCAGTCCGGGACAGGGGGCAATCACTGAAGCTTTCTTT
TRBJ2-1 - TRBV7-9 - CASSLGELPSVWNEQFF TGTGCCAGCAGCTTAGGTGAACTCCCGTCTGTCTGGAATGAGCAGTTCTTC
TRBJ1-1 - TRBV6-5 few CASPSGGAGTEAFF TGTGCCAGCCCTTCCGGGGGTGCGGGGACTGAAGCTTTCTTT
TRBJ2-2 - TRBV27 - CASMRKLMNTGELFF TGTGCCAGCATGAGGAAACTAATGAACACCGGGGAGCTGTTTTTT
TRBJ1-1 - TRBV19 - CASSIQGRLNTEAFF TGTGCCAGTAGTATACAGGGGCGATTGAACACTGAAGCTTTCTTT
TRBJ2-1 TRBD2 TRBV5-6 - CASSITSGGYNEQFF TGTGCCAGCAGCATTACTAGCGGGGGCTACAATGAGCAGTTCTTC
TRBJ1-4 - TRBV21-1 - CASSPTGGPEKLFF TGTGCCAGCAGCCCAACTGGGGGCCCGGAAAAACTGTTTTTT